A single sample gave rise to the 24 T cell receptor beta chains below, sequenced in a study of T cells in Graves' hyperthyroidism and ophthalmopathy. Amplification of TCR beta CDR3 regions was performed using RNA transcripts as template. The HTBI primer set served for first-round RT-PCR of the TCR CDR3. TCRdb reprocessed the multiplex PCR reads with MiXCR, giving one entry per CDR3 protein. The sample holds 340,000 or so distinct CDR3 sequences; over 15% are singletons and the top ten take approximately 33%. Sequenced: blood. Source of these receptors: a man aged 25 to 45 with Graves' hyperthyroidism.

The chain employs TRBV7-9 and TRBJ2-7; 10 bases line up with TRBD2. Germline values: CDR1 SEHNR, CDR2 FQNEAQ (reference sequence). Trimming at V came to 2 bases and at J to 6 bases, leaving 10 bases not matched to a gene. This CDR3 is built from 16 residues. CDR3 protein: CASSLWTSGLHGEQYF. The CDR3 DNA follows: TGTGCCAGCAGCTTATGGACTAGCGGACTCCACGGCGAGCAGTACTTC.

This rearrangement joins TRBV7-9 to TRBJ2-7; 8 positions agree with TRBD1. The CDR3 covers 15 residues. With 4 bases clipped from V and 4 bases from J, the junction kept 9 bases outside the gene matches. CDR1 is SEHNR and CDR2 is FQNEAQ in the germline V gene (reference sequence). The CDR3 sequence: CASSSDRGQSYEQYF. The CDR3 DNA reads TGTGCCAGCAGCTCCGACAGGGGACAATCTTACGAGCAGTACTTC. Supplemented by reference TRBV7-9 and TRBJ2-7, the full variable domain reads DTGVSQNPRHKITKRGQNVTFRCDPISEHNRLYWYRQTLGQGPEFLTYFQNEAQLEKSRLLSDRFSAERPKGSFSTLEIQRTEQGDSAMYLCASSSDRGQSYEQYFGPGTRLTVT.

The chain's CDR3 is CASSMTTSGGNEQFF. The CDR3 DNA reads as TGTGCCAGTAGTATGACGACTAGCGGAGGCAATGAGCAGTTCTTC. This chain joins TRBV19 and TRBJ2-1, with 9 bases identical to TRBD2. The CDR3 runs 15 residues. Germline CDR1 reads LNHDA; CDR2 reads SQIVND (reference sequence). V lost 3 bases and J lost 6; bases outside the gene matches: 6.

V is TRBV30 and J is TRBJ1-5; D is perhaps TRBD1 (6 bases). CDR1 and CDR2 from the germline V gene are GTSNPN and SVGIG (reference sequence). The V gene lost 3 bases and the J gene lost 4 bases, with 16 bases spanning the gap. The CDR3 contains 15 residues. DNA of the CDR3: TGTGCCTGGAGCTTCGGGCAGGGGAGTAATCAGCCCCAGCATTTT. It yields the protein CAWSFGQGSNQPQHF.

The DNA of the CDR3 is TGTGCCAGCAGCTCCGGGCCTCACGGCACCAATGAGCAGTTCTTC. Amino acid sequence: CASSSGPHGTNEQFF. The chain is built from TRBV5-5 and TRBJ2-1; D unclear. Trimming took off 3 bases at V and 6 bases at J, with 16 bases between the two ends. The CDR3 sequence is 15 residues long. Germline values: CDR1 SGHKS, CDR2 YYEKEE (reference sequence).

This rearrangement joins TRBV13 to TRBJ2-5; no definite D call. Per germline, CDR1 PRHDT and CDR2 FYEKMQ (reference sequence). V was pared by 3 bases and J by 2 bases, with 7 bases between. CDR3 length equals 13 residues. This CDR3 reads CASSFDHQETQYF. The CDR3 nucleotides are TGTGCCAGCAGCTTCGACCATCAAGAGACCCAGTACTTC. Drawing the rest from reference TRBV13 and TRBJ2-5, the complete variable domain is AAGVIQSPRHLIKEKRETATLKCYPIPRHDTVYWYQQGPGQDPQFLISFYEKMQSDKGSIPDRFSAQQFSDYHSELNMSSLELGDSALYFCASSFDHQETQYFGPGTRLLVL.

J is TRBJ2-3 and V is TRBV29-1; maybe TRBD2 (6 bases). The germline V gene encodes CDR1 SQVTM and CDR2 ANQGSEA. This CDR3 has 12 amino acids. V dropped 1 base and J dropped 6 bases, with 8 bases sitting between them. CDR3 sequence reads: CSVEGRGDTQYF. The DNA for the CDR3 is TGCAGCGTTGAAGGACGGGGGGATACGCAGTATTTT.

V gene TRBV12-3 or TRBV12-4 combines with J gene TRBJ1-5; D unresolved. The CDR3 length is 13 residues. The V end lost 4 bases, the J end lost 4 bases, and 8 bases lay between the germline ends. As DNA, the CDR3 is TGTGCCAGCAGTTCCTGGGATAATCAGCCCCAGCATTTT. Residues: CASSSWDNQPQHF.

This clonotype was observed many times. The chain links TRBV19 to TRBJ2-1; D possibly corresponds to TRBD2 (6 bases). CDR1 and CDR2 from the germline V gene are LNHDA and SQIVND (reference sequence). The CDR3 runs 17 residues. Trimming shortened V by 5 bases and J by 7 bases, and 24 bases separated the two germline ends. The CDR3 is CASSQWSSGTLGNEQFF. DNA of the CDR3: TGTGCCAGTAGTCAGTGGAGTAGCGGAACTTTGGGGAATGAGCAGTTCTTC.

This clonotype was counted at least ten times. The chain carries TRBV20-1 and TRBJ2-5; 10 bases map to TRBD2. The CDR3 spans 13 residues. Germline CDR1 is DFQATT and CDR2 is SNEGSKA (reference sequence). J lost 4 bases, V lost 5 bases, and 4 bases had no gene match. The CDR3 region has the DNA TGCAGTGCTGAGCTAGCGGGAGCAGAGACCCAGTACTTC. Translation: CSAELAGAETQYF.

In its sample, this clonotype was seen a few times. The V and J genes are TRBV5-1 and TRBJ2-3; weak D call: TRBD2 (5 bases). The ends were cut back, 2 bases at V and 5 bases at J, with 15 bases in the middle. CDR1 is SGHRS and CDR2 is YFSETQ in the germline V gene. The CDR3 extends over 15 amino acids. This CDR3 is CASSFTAPGVDTQYF. As DNA, the CDR3 is TGCGCCAGCAGCTTTACAGCCCCCGGGGTAGATACGCAGTATTTT. Full variable domain (remainder filled in from reference TRBV5-1 and TRBJ2-3): KAGVTQTPRYLIKTRGQQVTLSCSPISGHRSVSWYQQTPGQGLQFLFEYFSETQRNKGNFPGRFSGRQFSNSRSEMNVSTLELGDSALYLCASSFTAPGVDTQYFGPGTRLTVL.

This rearrangement joins TRBV24-1 to TRBJ2-7; 9 bases map to TRBD2. Germline lookup yields CDR1 KGHDR and CDR2 SFDVKD. The CDR3 has 13 amino acids. After removal of 2 bases from V and 7 bases from J, the junction contained 2 bases not matched to a gene. The CDR3 sequence is CATSDSLAGEQYF. The CDR3, as DNA: TGTGCCACCAGTGATTCCCTAGCGGGAGAGCAGTACTTC.

This clonotype was observed at least ten times. The rearrangement joins TRBV2 to TRBJ2-7, with 8 bases identical to TRBD1. Germline lookup yields CDR1 SNHLY and CDR2 FYNNEI. This CDR3 has 14 amino acids. The V and J ends lost 4 bases and 3 bases, in that order; junction bases with no gene match: 5. As DNA, the CDR3 is TGTGCCAGCAGTGGGGCAGGGGGCTTCTACGAGCAGTACTTC. Protein product: CASSGAGGFYEQYF.

V is TRBV19 and J is TRBJ2-7; 12 bases align to TRBD1. V shed 10 bases and J 5 bases; nucleotides not matched to a gene: 9. CDR3 length: 14 amino acids. The germline gives CDR1 LNHDA, CDR2 SQIVND (reference sequence). The CDR3 region is CATKGQGAPNEQYF. The CDR3 bases are TGTGCCACTAAGGGACAGGGGGCACCTAACGAGCAGTACTTC.

The rearrangement links TRBV14 to TRBJ2-7, with D tentatively TRBD1 (6 bases). The germline gives CDR1 SGHDN, CDR2 FVKESK. V lost 1 base to trimming and J lost 4 bases, with 11 bases between them. This CDR3 spans 14 amino acids. Here the CDR3 DNA reads TGTGCCAGCAGCCAAGCCACAGGGTTTTACGAGCAGTACTTC. This gives the protein CASSQATGFYEQYF.

As for this clonotype: A read error may explain this, as a much larger clone is one base away. The chain combines TRBV9 with TRBJ2-3, with 11 bases lining up with TRBD1. The CDR3 length is 15 residues. V gave up 3 bases and J gave up 3 bases; unmatched junction bases: 3. The germline V gene has CDR1 SGDLS and CDR2 YYNGEE. Here the CDR3 reads CASSDRDRGTDTQYF. The CDR3 nucleotides read TGTGCCAGCAGCGACCGGGACAGGGGGACAGATACGCAGTATTTT.

This sequence joins TRBV2 and TRBJ2-5; 14 bases are a match to TRBD2. CDR1 SNHLY and CDR2 FYNNEI come from the germline V gene. The CDR3 runs 16 residues. The V and J ends lost 4 bases and 2 bases, in that order; junction bases with no gene match: 3. The CDR3 reads CASSGGLAGAQETQYF. CDR3 in DNA: TGTGCCAGCAGTGGGGGACTAGCGGGAGCGCAAGAGACCCAGTACTTC.

This clonotype was seen many times. V gene TRBV28 combines with J gene TRBJ2-7, with D tentatively TRBD1 (6 bases). This CDR3 is built from 15 residues. V dropped 6 bases and J dropped 0 bases, with 15 bases sitting between them. Per germline, CDR1 MDHEN and CDR2 SYDVKM. The DNA for the CDR3 is TGTGCCAGCAGCCAACTTCAGGGGAGCTCCTACGAGCAGTACTTC. Protein sequence: CASSQLQGSSYEQYF.

In its sample, this clonotype was seen many times. The chain carries TRBV7-9 and TRBJ1-2; D is unresolved. V shed 1 base and J shed 1 base, with 7 bases lying between them. The CDR3 totals 14 residues. The germline gives CDR1 SEHNR, CDR2 FQNEAQ (reference sequence). The DNA of the CDR3 is TGTGCCAGCAGCTTAGACAGACGTAACTATGGCTACACCTTC. This gives the protein CASSLDRRNYGYTF.

The chain combines TRBV6-1 with TRBJ2-2, with unresolved D. The CDR3 is 12 amino acids. Trimming stripped 6 bases from V and 5 bases from J, with 7 bases between. CDR1 MNHNS and CDR2 SASEGT come from the germline V gene. The CDR3 sequence is CASRAGTGELFF. The CDR3 nucleotides read TGTGCCAGCAGAGCCGGGACCGGGGAGCTGTTTTTT.

This clonotype was seen many times. The rearrangement links TRBV5-1 to TRBJ2-7, with 8 nucleotides matching TRBD2. CDR3 length: 14 amino acids. CDR1 and CDR2 (germline): SGHRS, YFSETQ. V lost 3 bases to trimming and J lost 6 bases; unmatched junction nucleotides: 8. The CDR3 DNA is TGCGCCAGCAGCTCTGGCGGGGGGTTTCGCGAGCAGTACTTC. Translating it yields CASSSGGGFREQYF.

For this clonotype: This CDR3 is missing its conserved last phenylalanine or tryptophan, likely due to a read error. V gene TRBV18 combines with J gene TRBJ2-7, with TRBD1 matching 7 bases. V shed 4 bases, J shed 3 bases, and the junction held 3 bases outside the gene matches. Germline V gene lookup returns CDR1 KGHSH and CDR2 LQKENI. The CDR3 is made up of 13 amino acids. The CDR3 is CASSLGTVYEQYL. DNA for the CDR3: TGTGCCAGCTCACTGGGGACAGTCTACGAGCAGTACCTC.

This clonotype has at least ten counts. V is TRBV11-3 and J is TRBJ1-1, with 10 bases matching TRBD1. This CDR3 comprises 15 residues. V shed 1 base and J 5 bases; nucleotides not matched to a gene: 4. Looked up from germline, CDR1 is SGHNT and CDR2 is YENEEA. The CDR3, as DNA: TGTGCCAGCAGCTTAGGGGACAGGGGACGAACTGAAGCTTTCTTT. As protein: CASSLGDRGRTEAFF.

In its sample, this clonotype was seen a few times. The V call is TRBV7-2, the J call TRBJ2-2; no clear D gene. The V and J ends lost 6 bases and 6 bases respectively, with 11 bases between them. This CDR3 comprises 13 residues. The germline V gene encodes CDR1 SGHTA and CDR2 FQGNSA. The CDR3 DNA reads as TGTGCCAGCAGTTATAAGTCCCCCGGGGAGCTGTTTTTT. It is translated as CASSYKSPGELFF.